This T cell receptor beta chain emerged from a study of graft-versus-host responses after intestinal transplantation. Study results and caveats: The highest levels of circulating GvH clones went along with early declines in HvG clones after transplant. Analysis identified GvH clones in recipient marrow, with some appearing first in ileum or blood.

The table came from immunoSEQ multiplex PCR; TCRdb's copy has only in-frame clones and leaves some out. The sample contains about 51,000 clones, around 89% of which appear only once. The CDR3 runs 18 residues. Germline V gives CDR1 KGHSH, CDR2 LQKENI. J lost 0 bases, V lost 6 bases, and 5 bases had no gene match. Worth noting for this clone: The antigen is unknown.

The TCR was taken from a human donor who was the organ donor for an intestinal transplant. The sequences come from unstimulated CD4+ T cells sorted from spleen or lymph node cells, collected before transplant. The chain combines TRBV18 with TRBJ2-6; 13 positions match TRBD2. The CDR3 loop is CASSPTSGRVSGANVLTF. The CDR3 bases are TGTGCCAGCTCCCCCACTAGCGGGAGGGTCTCTGGGGCCAACGTCCTGACTTTC.